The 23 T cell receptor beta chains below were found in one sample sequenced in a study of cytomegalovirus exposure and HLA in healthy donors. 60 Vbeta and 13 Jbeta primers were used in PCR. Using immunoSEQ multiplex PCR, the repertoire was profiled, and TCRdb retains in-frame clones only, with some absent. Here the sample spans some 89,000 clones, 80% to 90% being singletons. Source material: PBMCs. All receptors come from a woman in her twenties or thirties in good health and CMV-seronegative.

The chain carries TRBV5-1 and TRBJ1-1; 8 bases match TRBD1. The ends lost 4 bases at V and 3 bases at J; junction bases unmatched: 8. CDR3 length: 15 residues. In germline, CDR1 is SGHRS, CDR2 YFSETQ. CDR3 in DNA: TGCGCCAGCAGCGGTTCGACAGGGGTTGACACTGAAGCTTTCTTT. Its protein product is CASSGSTGVDTEAFF.

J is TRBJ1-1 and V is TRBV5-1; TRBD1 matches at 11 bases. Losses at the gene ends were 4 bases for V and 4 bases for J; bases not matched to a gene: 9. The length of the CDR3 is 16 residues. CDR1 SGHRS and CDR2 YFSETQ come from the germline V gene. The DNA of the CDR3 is TGCGCCAGCAGCCGGTGGACAGGGGGCCCAAGCACTGAAGCTTTCTTT. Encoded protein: CASSRWTGGPSTEAFF.

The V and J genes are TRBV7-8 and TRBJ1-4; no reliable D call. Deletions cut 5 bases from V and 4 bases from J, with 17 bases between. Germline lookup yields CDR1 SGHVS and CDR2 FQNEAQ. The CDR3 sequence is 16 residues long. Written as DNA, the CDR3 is TGTGCCAGCAGCAATTCGACCTTGTCGGGTAATGAAAAACTGTTTTTT. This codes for CASSNSTLSGNEKLFF.

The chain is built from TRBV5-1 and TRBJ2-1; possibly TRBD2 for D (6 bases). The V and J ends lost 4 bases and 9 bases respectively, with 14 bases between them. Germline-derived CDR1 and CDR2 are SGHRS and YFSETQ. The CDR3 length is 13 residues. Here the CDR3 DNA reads TGCGCCAGCAGCGGGCTAGAGGAGGGTGAGCAGTTCTTC. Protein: CASSGLEEGEQFF. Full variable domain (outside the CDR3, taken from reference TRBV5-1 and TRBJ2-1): KAGVTQTPRYLIKTRGQQVTLSCSPISGHRSVSWYQQTPGQGLQFLFEYFSETQRNKGNFPGRFSGRQFSNSRSEMNVSTLELGDSALYLCASSGLEEGEQFFGPGTRLTVL.

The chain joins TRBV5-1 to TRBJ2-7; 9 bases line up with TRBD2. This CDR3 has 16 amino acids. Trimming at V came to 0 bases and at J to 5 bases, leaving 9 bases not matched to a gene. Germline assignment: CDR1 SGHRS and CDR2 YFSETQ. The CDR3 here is CASSLGSLAGFNEQYF. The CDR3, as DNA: TGCGCCAGCAGCTTGGGAAGTCTAGCGGGATTTAACGAGCAGTACTTC. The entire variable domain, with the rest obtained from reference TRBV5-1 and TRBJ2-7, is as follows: KAGVTQTPRYLIKTRGQQVTLSCSPISGHRSVSWYQQTPGQGLQFLFEYFSETQRNKGNFPGRFSGRQFSNSRSEMNVSTLELGDSALYLCASSLGSLAGFNEQYFGPGTRLTVT.

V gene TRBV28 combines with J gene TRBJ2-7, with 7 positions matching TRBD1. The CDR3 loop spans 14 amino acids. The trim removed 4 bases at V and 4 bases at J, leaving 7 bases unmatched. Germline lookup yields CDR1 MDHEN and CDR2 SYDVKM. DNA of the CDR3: TGTGCCAGCAGTTCTGGACAGGCGTTTTACGAGCAGTACTTC. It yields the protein CASSSGQAFYEQYF.

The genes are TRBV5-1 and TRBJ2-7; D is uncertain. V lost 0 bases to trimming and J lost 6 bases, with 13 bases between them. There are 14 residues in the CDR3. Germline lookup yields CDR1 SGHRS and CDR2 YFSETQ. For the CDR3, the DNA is TGCGCCAGCAGCTTGGCCCAGGTTGCGCTCGAGCAGTACTTC. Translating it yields CASSLAQVALEQYF.

The CDR3 DNA reads as TGCGCCAGCAGCCAAGTCGTGGGGGAGGTGGGCTACACCTTC. Translating gives CASSQVVGEVGYTF. The rearrangement links TRBV4-1 to TRBJ1-2; possibly TRBD1 for D (5 bases). The CDR3 totals 14 residues. Germline V gene lookup returns CDR1 MGHRA and CDR2 YSYEKL. Trimming removed 1 base from V and 8 bases from J, with 14 bases in between.

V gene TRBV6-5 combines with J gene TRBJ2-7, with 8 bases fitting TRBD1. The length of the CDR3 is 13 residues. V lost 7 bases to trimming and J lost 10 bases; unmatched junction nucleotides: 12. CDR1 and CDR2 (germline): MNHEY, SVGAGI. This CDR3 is CASTGTGLHEQYF. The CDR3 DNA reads TGTGCCAGCACCGGGACAGGCCTCCATGAACAGTACTTC.

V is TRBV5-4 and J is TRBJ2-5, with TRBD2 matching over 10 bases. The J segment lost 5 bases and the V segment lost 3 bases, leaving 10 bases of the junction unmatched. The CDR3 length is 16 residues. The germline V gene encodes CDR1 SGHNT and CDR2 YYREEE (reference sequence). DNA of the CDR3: TGTGCCAGCAGCTCGCCTAGCGGGAGTATCGAGGAGACCCAGTACTTC. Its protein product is CASSSPSGSIEETQYF.

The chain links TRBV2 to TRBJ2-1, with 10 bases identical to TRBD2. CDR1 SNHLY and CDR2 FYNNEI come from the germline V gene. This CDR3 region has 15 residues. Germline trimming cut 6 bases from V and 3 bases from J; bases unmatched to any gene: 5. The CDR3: CASSILAGSYNEQFF. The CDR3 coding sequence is TGTGCCAGCAGCATACTAGCGGGGAGCTACAATGAGCAGTTCTTC. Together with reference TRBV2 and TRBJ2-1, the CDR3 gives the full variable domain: EPEVTQTPSHQVTQMGQEVILRCVPISNHLYFYWYRQILGQKVEFLVSFYNNEISEKSEIFDDQFSVERPDGSNFTLKIRSTKLEDSAMYFCASSILAGSYNEQFFGPGTRLTVL.

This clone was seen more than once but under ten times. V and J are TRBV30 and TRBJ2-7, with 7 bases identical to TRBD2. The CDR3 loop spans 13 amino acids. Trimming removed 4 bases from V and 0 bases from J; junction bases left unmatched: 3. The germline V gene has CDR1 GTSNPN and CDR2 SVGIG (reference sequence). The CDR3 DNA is TGTGCCTGGACCCGGGGGGACTCCTACGAGCAGTACTTC. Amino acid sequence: CAWTRGDSYEQYF.

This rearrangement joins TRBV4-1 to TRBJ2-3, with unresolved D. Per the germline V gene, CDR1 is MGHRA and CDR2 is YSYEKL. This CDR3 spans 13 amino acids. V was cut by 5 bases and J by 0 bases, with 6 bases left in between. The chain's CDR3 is CASSETSTDTQYF. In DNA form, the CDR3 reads TGCGCCAGCAGCGAGACTAGCACAGATACGCAGTATTTT.

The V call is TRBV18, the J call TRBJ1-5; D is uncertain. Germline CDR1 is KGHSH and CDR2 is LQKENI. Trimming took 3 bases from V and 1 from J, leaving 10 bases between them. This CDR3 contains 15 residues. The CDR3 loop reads CASSPSTTSNQPQHF. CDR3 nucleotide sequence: TGTGCCAGCTCACCGTCGACAACAAGCAATCAGCCCCAGCATTTT.

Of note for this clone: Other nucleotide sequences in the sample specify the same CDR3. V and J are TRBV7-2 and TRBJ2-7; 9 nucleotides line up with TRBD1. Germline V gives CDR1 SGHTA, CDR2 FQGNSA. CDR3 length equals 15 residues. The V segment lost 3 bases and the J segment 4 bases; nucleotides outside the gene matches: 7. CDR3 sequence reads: CASSLDRGGGYEQYF. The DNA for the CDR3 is TGTGCCAGCAGCTTGGACAGGGGCGGAGGGTACGAGCAGTACTTC.

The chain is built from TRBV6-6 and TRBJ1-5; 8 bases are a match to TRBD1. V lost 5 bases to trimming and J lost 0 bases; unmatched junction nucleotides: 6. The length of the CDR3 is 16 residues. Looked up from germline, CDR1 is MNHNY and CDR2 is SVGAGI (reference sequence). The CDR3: CASSSGQGYSNQPQHF. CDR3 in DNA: TGTGCCAGCAGTAGTGGACAGGGCTATAGCAATCAGCCCCAGCATTTT.

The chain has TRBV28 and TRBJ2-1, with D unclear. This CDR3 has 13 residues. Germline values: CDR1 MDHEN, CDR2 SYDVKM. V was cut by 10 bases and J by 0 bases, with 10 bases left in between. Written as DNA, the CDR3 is TGTGCCACCGGGTCAAGCTCCTACAATGAGCAGTTCTTC. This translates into CATGSSSYNEQFF.

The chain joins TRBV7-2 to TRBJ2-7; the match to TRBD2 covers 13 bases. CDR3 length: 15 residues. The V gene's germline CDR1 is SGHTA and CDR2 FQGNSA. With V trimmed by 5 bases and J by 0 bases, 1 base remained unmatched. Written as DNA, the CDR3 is TGTGCCAGCAGCCGGACTAGCGGGGGCTCCTACGAGCAGTACTTC. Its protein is CASSRTSGGSYEQYF.

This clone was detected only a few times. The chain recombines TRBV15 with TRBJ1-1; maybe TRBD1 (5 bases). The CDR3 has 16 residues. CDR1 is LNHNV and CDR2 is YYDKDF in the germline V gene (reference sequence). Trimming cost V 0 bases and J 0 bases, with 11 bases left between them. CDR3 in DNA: TGTGCCACCAGCAGAGATACGTGGGGGGTGAACACTGAAGCTTTCTTT. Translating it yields CATSRDTWGVNTEAFF.

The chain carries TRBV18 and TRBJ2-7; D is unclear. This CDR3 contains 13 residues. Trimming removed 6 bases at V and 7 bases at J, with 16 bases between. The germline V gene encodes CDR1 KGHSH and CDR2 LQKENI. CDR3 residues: CASSESDLGEQYF. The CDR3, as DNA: TGTGCCAGCTCCGAGTCCGACCTCGGGGAGCAGTACTTC. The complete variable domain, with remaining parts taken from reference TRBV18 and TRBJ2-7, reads NAGVMQNPRHLVRRRGQEARLRCSPMKGHSHVYWYRQLPEEGLKFMVYLQKENIIDESGMPKERFSAEFPKEGPSILRIQQVVRGDSAAYFCASSESDLGEQYFGPGTRLTVT.

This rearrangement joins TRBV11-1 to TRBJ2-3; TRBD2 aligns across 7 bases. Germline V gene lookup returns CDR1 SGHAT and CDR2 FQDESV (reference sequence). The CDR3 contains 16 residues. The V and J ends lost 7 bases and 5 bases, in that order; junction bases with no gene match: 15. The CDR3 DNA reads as TGTGCCAGCACCCCACGACGGGGGACGGGGGGAGATACGCAGTATTTT. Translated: CASTPRRGTGGDTQYF.

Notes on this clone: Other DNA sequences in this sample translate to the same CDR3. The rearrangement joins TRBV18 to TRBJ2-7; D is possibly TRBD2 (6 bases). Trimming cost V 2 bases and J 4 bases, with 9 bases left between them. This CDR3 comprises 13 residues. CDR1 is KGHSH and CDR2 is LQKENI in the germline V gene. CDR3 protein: CASSPAGGYEQYF. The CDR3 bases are TGTGCCAGCTCACCAGCTGGGGGGTACGAGCAGTACTTC.

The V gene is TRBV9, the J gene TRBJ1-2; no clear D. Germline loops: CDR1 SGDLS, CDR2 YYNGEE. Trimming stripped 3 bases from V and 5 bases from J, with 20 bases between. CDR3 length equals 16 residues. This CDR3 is CASSASSGSFLYGYTF. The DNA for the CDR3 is TGTGCCAGCAGCGCCTCATCGGGGTCTTTTCTTTATGGCTACACCTTC.